The entry below gives a single TCR beta chain sequence along with its context. Its antigen remains unidentified. The CDR3 totals 15 residues. Unmatched junction bases numbered 7, after V lost 0 bases and J lost 5 bases. Germline-derived CDR1 and CDR2 are SGDLS and YYNGEE. This sample stems from a study of Tregs in tolerant kidney transplant recipients. Study-level results: Changing PCR primers prevented nucleotide comparison between some patients' samples.

Assay used: immunoSEQ multiplex PCR; TCRdb lists only in-frame clones, some missing. The sample includes some 71,000 clones, approximately 88% seen only once; the top ten take about 0.36%. This specimen consisted of CD4+ T cells from blood, obtained before the transplant. The V call is TRBV9, the J call TRBJ2-5; the match to TRBD1 covers 7 bases. This clonotype originated in a human donor who received a combined kidney and bone marrow transplant. DNA for the CDR3: TGTGCCAGCAGCGTAGACCCGACAGGGCTTGAGACCCAGTACTTC. The encoded protein is CASSVDPTGLETQYF.